Sequencing of this T cell receptor beta chain was carried out in a study of shared T cell receptors in the human thymus. The protocol was immunoSEQ multiplex PCR, while the TCRdb copy is restricted to in-frame clones and leaves out a portion. Here the sample spans hundreds of thousands of clones, 70% to 90% being singletons. The germline CDR1 and CDR2 sequences are MNHEY and SMNVEV (reference sequence). After removal of 3 bases from V and 7 bases from J, the junction contained 12 bases not matched to a gene. This CDR3 region has 16 residues. These data are also associated with another study on human thymus T cells. From that second work: Serving as donors were healthy Finnish infants, each of whom was having open corrective surgery for congenital heart defects.

The gene calls are TRBV27 and TRBJ1-2; TRBD1 matches at 9 bases. This clonotype was sampled from a boy younger than two with a congenital heart defect. The material sequenced was thymocytes. This CDR3 reads CASSLGTGTGRSGYTF. In DNA, the CDR3 is TGTGCCAGCAGTTTGGGAACCGGGACAGGGAGGAGTGGCTACACCTTC.